Listed below are T cell receptor beta chains from one sample, sequenced in a study of post-analysis software for immune sequencing data. Each CDR3 protein gets one entry after TCRdb re-called the PCR reads with MiXCR. Counted here are approximately 250,000 distinct CDR3 sequences, 36% occurring once; the ten biggest clones make up under 5.5%. Sequencing used blood. These receptors were obtained from a girl between 10 and 17 years old with multiple sclerosis. Each CDR3 is given with its conserved first and last residue. Clone size is given for some rows only: seen once, a few or many times, or a class if the clone is expanded.

V gene,clone size,J gene,CDR3 protein
TRBV2,few,TRBJ1-1,CASVARGGSNTEAFF
TRBV27,few,TRBJ2-7,CASSPSGTSSYEQYF
TRBV20-1,-,TRBJ2-1,CSLLVGSHNEQFF
TRBV20-1,-,TRBJ1-3,CSASVGHPGNTIYF
TRBV11-2,many,TRBJ1-2,CASSLQGTNYGYTF
TRBV27,-,-,CASSSGLAGVGYEQYF
TRBV20-1,few,TRBJ1-4,CSARRDTQSFF
TRBV20-1,-,TRBJ2-1,CSAYIFSGKYNEQFF
TRBV20-1,many,TRBJ1-2,CSARDSGGATYTF
TRBV4-2,few,-,CASSPGSSPYEQYF
TRBV15,many,TRBJ2-2,CATRPGLAGASGELFF